These T cell receptor beta chains were read from a single sample in a study of blood T cell repertoires in COVID-19. Here immunoSEQ multiplex PCR was the method, and the copy in TCRdb shows in-frame clones only, minus some. The data hold hundreds of thousands of clones, with approximately 82% observed a single time. The sample taken for sequencing was peripheral blood. These TCRs come from a woman between 45 and 60 years old with acute or convalescent COVID-19. Both conserved end residues are part of each CDR3. The D gene is left open where the match is weak. The size entry is marked missing in some rows and otherwise reads once, few, many or a size class.

J: TRBJ1-2
size: -
D: TRBD1
V: TRBV7-2
DNA: TGTGCCAGCAGCCAAGGACAGGGGGCGCTGGATGGCTACACCTTC
CDR3: CASSQGQGALDGYTF

J: TRBJ2-3
size: -
D: -
V: TRBV24-1
DNA: TGTGCCACCAGTGACTCCAGGGATAGCACAGATACGCAGTATTTT
CDR3: CATSDSRDSTDTQYF

J: TRBJ2-5
size: -
D: -
V: TRBV28
DNA: TGTGCCAGCAGCTCTTGGGCAGTGGAGGATTTGGAGACCCAGTACTTC
CDR3: CASSSWAVEDLETQYF

J: TRBJ2-1
size: -
D: TRBD2
V: TRBV10-3
DNA: TGTGCCATCAGTGAGTCGACTAGCGGCTACAATGAGCAGTTCTTC
CDR3: CAISESTSGYNEQFF

J: TRBJ1-6
size: -
D: TRBD1
V: TRBV25-1
DNA: TGTGCCAGCAGTGTGGGACAGAGAAATTCACCCCTCCACTTT
CDR3: CASSVGQRNSPLHF

J: TRBJ2-7
size: -
D: TRBD2
V: TRBV7-9
DNA: TGTGCCAGCAGCTCCGAAATAGCGGGAGCCGAGCAGTACTTC
CDR3: CASSSEIAGAEQYF

J: TRBJ2-5
size: -
D: -
V: TRBV6-1
DNA: TGTGCCAGCAGTGACAGGGAACTGGGGACCCAGTACTTC
CDR3: CASSDRELGTQYF

J: TRBJ1-4
size: -
D: -
V: TRBV28
DNA: TGTGCCAGCCGGACAGTTCGTAATGAAAAACTGTTTTTT
CDR3: CASRTVRNEKLFF

J: TRBJ1-2
size: few
D: -
V: TRBV27
DNA: TGTGCCAGCAGTACGGGGGGCACTGGCTACACCTTC
CDR3: CASSTGGTGYTF

J: TRBJ1-1
size: -
D: -
V: TRBV19
DNA: TGTGCCAGTAGCCCCCCAGTGAACACTGAAGCTTTCTTT
CDR3: CASSPPVNTEAFF

J: TRBJ2-6
size: -
D: -
V: TRBV19
DNA: TGTGCCAGTAGTCCAAGGAGGGAGCGGGGGGCCAACGTCCTGACTTTC
CDR3: CASSPRRERGANVLTF

J: TRBJ1-5
size: -
D: -
V: TRBV6-5
DNA: TGTGCCAGCAGTTACGGACAGTTCAGCAATCAGCCCCAGCATTTT
CDR3: CASSYGQFSNQPQHF

J: TRBJ2-5
size: -
D: TRBD1
V: TRBV2
DNA: TGTGCCAGCAGCAGGGACAGAAACCAAGAGACCCAGTACTTC
CDR3: CASSRDRNQETQYF

J: TRBJ1-1
size: -
D: -
V: TRBV7-8
DNA: TGTGCCAGCAGCTTATATTTAGGCGGGGTCGCGGCTGAAGCTTTCTTT
CDR3: CASSLYLGGVAAEAFF

J: TRBJ1-5
size: -
D: -
V: TRBV7-9
DNA: TGTGCCAGCAGCTTAAGTCGTGCGGGGGGAGGTCAGCCCCAGCATTTT
CDR3: CASSLSRAGGGQPQHF

J: TRBJ1-3
size: -
D: TRBD1
V: TRBV6-5
DNA: TGTGCCAGCAGCGGACAGGGGGGCGGGGTGGGCACCATATATTTT
CDR3: CASSGQGGGVGTIYF

J: TRBJ2-1
size: -
D: TRBD2
V: TRBV10-1
DNA: TGCGCCAGCAGTCGAGGGCTAGCGGTCTCCTACAATGAGCAGTTCTTC
CDR3: CASSRGLAVSYNEQFF

J: TRBJ1-1
size: -
D: -
V: TRBV23-1
DNA: TGCGCCAGCAGTCAATCCTCGGGATCACTTAACACTGAAGCTTTCTTT
CDR3: CASSQSSGSLNTEAFF

J: TRBJ2-1
size: -
D: -
V: TRBV18
DNA: TGTGCCAGCTCACCAGGGCCCGAACGGCCCAATGAGCAGTTCTTC
CDR3: CASSPGPERPNEQFF

J: TRBJ1-5
size: -
D: TRBD1
V: TRBV7-2
DNA: TGTGCCAGCAGCCCCGGGACAGCGAAGGGCAATCAGCCCCAGCATTTT
CDR3: CASSPGTAKGNQPQHF

J: TRBJ2-4
size: -
D: -
V: TRBV23-1
DNA: TGCGCCAGCAGTCAACCCCGGGGACACTCATTCAAAAACATTCAGTACTTC
CDR3: CASSQPRGHSFKNIQYF

J: TRBJ2-1
size: -
D: -
V: TRBV10-3
DNA: TGTGCCATCAGTGATAGACAGAACTCCTACAATGAGCAGTTCTTC
CDR3: CAISDRQNSYNEQFF

J: TRBJ1-1
size: -
D: -
V: TRBV15
DNA: TGTGCCACCAGCAGAGATACCCTGACAGGTAGGACTGAAGCTTTCTTT
CDR3: CATSRDTLTGRTEAFF